A selection of T cell receptor beta chains follows, all from one sample in a study of blood T cell repertoires in COVID-19. Produced via immunoSEQ multiplex PCR; TCRdb's table is partial and in-frame only. The table includes about 50,000 clones, less than 80% detected once. Input material: peripheral blood. The source is a man between 70 and 80 years old with acute or convalescent COVID-19. Each CDR3 is given with its conserved first and last residue. D genes are given only for firm matches. Clone size is stated in some rows and not others, as once, few, many or a class when expanded.

cdr3_aa | cdr3_nt | clone_size | j_call | v_call | d_call
CASSEALLQTGTGRNEQFF | TGTGCCAGCAGTGAAGCGCTTCTCCAGACCGGGACAGGGAGGAATGAGCAGTTCTTC | - | TRBJ2-1 | TRBV2 | TRBD1
CSGSTGGLNTEAFF | TGCAGCGGTTCGACAGGGGGGCTGAACACTGAAGCTTTCTTT | - | TRBJ1-1 | TRBV29-1 | TRBD1
CASSPDSPSSGNTIYF | TGTGCCAGCTCACCCGACAGCCCCTCCTCTGGAAACACCATATATTTT | - | TRBJ1-3 | TRBV18 | -
CSVVAGAPTGELFF | TGCAGCGTTGTAGCGGGAGCCCCCACCGGGGAGCTGTTTTTT | - | TRBJ2-2 | TRBV29-1 | TRBD2
CASSQEDGSNYGYTF | TGTGCCAGCAGCCAGGAGGACGGATCTAACTATGGCTACACCTTC | - | TRBJ1-2 | TRBV4-2 | -
CASSQDRGQRFEQYF | TGCGCCAGCAGCCAAGACAGGGGGCAAAGGTTCGAGCAGTACTTC | - | TRBJ2-7 | TRBV4-1 | TRBD1
CASNSGHQETQYF | TGCGCCAGCAACAGCGGGCACCAAGAGACCCAGTACTTC | - | TRBJ2-5 | TRBV5-1 | -
CASSPGTGGSEQYF | TGTGCCAGCAGCCCCGGGACAGGGGGCTCCGAGCAGTACTTC | - | TRBJ2-7 | TRBV3-1/TRBV3-2 | TRBD1
CASSLSGRAGGYTF | TGTGCCAGCAGTTTATCAGGCCGGGCGGGGGGCTACACCTTC | - | TRBJ1-2 | TRBV28 | -
CASSPLGTSEGETQYF | TGTGCCAGCTCACCCCTAGGGACTAGCGAGGGAGAGACCCAGTACTTC | - | TRBJ2-5 | TRBV18 | TRBD2
CASSNDKNTEAFF | TGTGCCAGCAGCAACGACAAGAACACTGAAGCTTTCTTT | - | TRBJ1-1 | TRBV6-5 | -
CASSGGRTISFFGTEAFF | TGTGCCAGCAGCGGAGGACGTACAATTTCTTTTTTTGGCACTGAAGCTTTCTTT | few | TRBJ1-1 | TRBV5-5 | -
CASSRQAVGTDTQYF | TGTGCCAGTAGTAGGCAGGCCGTGGGCACAGATACGCAGTATTTT | - | TRBJ2-3 | TRBV19 | -
CAWSVGTGRSEAFF | TGTGCCTGGAGTGTCGGGACAGGTCGTTCTGAAGCTTTCTTT | - | TRBJ1-1 | TRBV30 | TRBD1
CASSLRNEQFF | TGTGCCAGCAGCCTCCGGAATGAGCAGTTCTTC | - | TRBJ2-1 | TRBV3-1/TRBV3-2 | -
CASSFRGPNSPLHF | TGTGCCAGCAGTTTCCGGGGTCCTAATTCACCCCTCCACTTT | few | TRBJ1-6 | TRBV27 | -
CASSRARYEQYF | TGTGCCAGCAGCAGAGCGAGGTACGAGCAGTACTTC | - | TRBJ2-7 | TRBV21-1 | -
CASSDLRRRGNTEAFF | TGTGCCAGCAGTGACTTGCGACGACGGGGAAACACTGAAGCTTTCTTT | - | TRBJ1-1 | TRBV6-4 | -
CAISPGTSNTGELFF | TGTGCCATCAGCCCCGGGACTAGCAACACCGGGGAGCTGTTTTTT | - | TRBJ2-2 | TRBV10-3 | TRBD2
CASSKGLPPNEQFF | TGTGCCAGCAGTAAGGGACTACCCCCCAATGAGCAGTTCTTC | - | TRBJ2-1 | TRBV27 | TRBD2
CASSGVQGVGEQYF | TGCGCCAGCAGCGGGGTTCAGGGGGTCGGCGAGCAGTACTTC | - | TRBJ2-7 | TRBV5-1 | TRBD1
CASSELVFSGNTIYF | TGTGCCAGCAGTGAACTAGTGTTCTCTGGAAACACCATATATTTT | - | TRBJ1-3 | TRBV2 | -
CASSSMNTEAFF | TGTGCCAGCAGTTCCATGAACACTGAAGCTTTCTTT | - | TRBJ1-1 | TRBV12-3/TRBV12-4 | -
CASSPRPGVQETQYF | TGTGCCAGCAGCCCCCGCCCGGGAGTCCAAGAGACCCAGTACTTC | - | TRBJ2-5 | TRBV9 | -
CASSTTGGMETQYF | TGTGCCAGTAGTACGACAGGGGGCATGGAGACCCAGTACTTC | - | TRBJ2-5 | TRBV19 | TRBD1
CASSLDNFALGRNEQFF | TGCGCCAGCAGCTTGGACAATTTTGCGCTAGGTAGGAATGAGCAGTTCTTC | - | TRBJ2-1 | TRBV5-1 | -